One T cell receptor beta chain is described in this entry. Antigen: not known. The source of the sample is a study of OX40 agonist ivuxolimab in advanced cancers. Study-level findings and limits: At 0.1 to 3.0 mg/kg, CD4+ and CD8+ blood T cells expanded clonally by week 6.

TCRdb keeps only in-frame clones here, not all; method: immunoSEQ multiplex PCR. The sample lists tens of thousands of clones, roughly 82% seen once, with roughly 1.1% in the top ten. The CDR3 contains 16 residues. CDR1 SEHNR and CDR2 FQNEAQ come from the germline V gene (reference sequence). Trimming took 2 bases from V and 6 from J, leaving 16 bases between them. The sequenced sample was CD4+ or CD8+ T cells sorted from blood, obtained in a trial of the OX40 agonist ivuxolimab. The chain combines TRBV7-9 with TRBJ2-2; tentative D call: TRBD2 (6 bases). The TCR was taken from an adult with an advanced solid tumor such as melanoma, head and neck, liver or kidney cancer. In DNA, the CDR3 is TGTGCCAGCAGCTTATTGCAGGGACTGGGCGCCGGGGAGCTGTTTTTT. Amino acid sequence: CASSLLQGLGAGELFF.